This is a list of T cell receptor beta chains from one sample in a study of shared clonotypes between healthy human individuals. Produced via immunoSEQ multiplex PCR; TCRdb's table is partial and in-frame only. Among some 500,000 clones listed, around 79% were seen once. The sample consisted of PBMCs. These receptors came from a woman aged 40 to 49 in good health. Some clones in this sample may be carry-over from other donors' samples. The CDR3 runs from the conserved cysteine through the conserved F or W. A D gene is named only where the DNA matches it firmly. Some rows mark clone size as missing; the rest say once, few, many or name a class of expanded clone.

TRBJ2-1 | TRBV6-5 | NA | many | 14 | TGTGCCAGCAGGCTCGGACAGTTATACAATGAGCAGTTCTTC | CASRLGQLYNEQFF
TRBJ1-5 | TRBV25-1 | NA | NA | 14 | TGTGCCAGCAGTGAAGGGATTGCCAATCAGCCCCAGCATTTT | CASSEGIANQPQHF
TRBJ1-5 | TRBV9 | NA | few | 13 | TGTGCCAGTAGCGTGGGGGTGGATCAGCCCCAGCATTTT | CASSVGVDQPQHF
TRBJ2-1 | TRBV11-1 | TRBD1 | NA | 15 | TGTGCCAGCAGCGCCGGGACAGGCATGCACAATGAGCAGTTCTTC | CASSAGTGMHNEQFF
TRBJ2-1 | TRBV27 | TRBD1 | many | 15 | TGTGCCAGCAGTTTAACAACAGGGGTGGACAATGAGCAGTTCTTC | CASSLTTGVDNEQFF
TRBJ2-7 | TRBV21-1 | NA | few | 11 | TGTGCCAGCAGCAAAATCTACGAGCAGTACTTC | CASSKIYEQYF
TRBJ2-1 | TRBV19 | TRBD1 | NA | 13 | TGTGCCAGTAGGGCACAGGGGCGGAATGAGCAGTTCTTC | CASRAQGRNEQFF
TRBJ2-2 | TRBV12-2 | NA | NA | 16 | TGTGCAAGTCGACCCAAGGGTCCAGGGGACACCGGGGAGCTGTTTTTT | CASRPKGPGDTGELFF
TRBJ1-1 | TRBV28 | NA | NA | 11 | TGTGCCAGCAGTTCCGGGATCCAAGCTTTCTTT | CASSSGIQAFF
TRBJ2-7 | TRBV28 | TRBD1 | NA | 21 | TGTGCCAGCAGTTGGGTCGGAGGAAGGACAGGGGAGCCCATCCGGTATGGGGAGCAGTACTTC | CASSWVGGRTGEPIRYGEQYF
TRBJ1-4 | TRBV5-1 | TRBD1 | many | 16 | TGCGCCAGCAGCTTTGCAGGGACAGGGCTTAGTGAAAAACTGTTTTTT | CASSFAGTGLSEKLFF
TRBJ2-1 | TRBV7-8 | TRBD2 | NA | 17 | TGTGCCAGCAGCTTACCCGGGGGGGGGCGCGGTTACAATGAGCAGTTCTTC | CASSLPGGGRGYNEQFF
TRBJ2-1 | TRBV9 | TRBD2 | NA | 16 | TGTGCCAGCAGCGTAGCGGAACTAGCGGGAGCGGTTGAGCAGTTCTTC | CASSVAELAGAVEQFF
TRBJ2-7 | TRBV5-4 | NA | NA | 14 | TGTGCCAGCAGCTTGGATGCAGGTACCTACGAGCAGTACTTC | CASSLDAGTYEQYF